Listed below are T cell receptor beta chains from one sample, sequenced in a study of blood T cells in healthy people across ages. TCRdb used MiXCR to reprocess the 5' RACE reads, holding one entry per CDR3 protein. The sample lists about 1,400,000 distinct CDR3 sequences, around 39% seen once, with around 8% in the top ten. The material sequenced was blood. These receptors were taken from a woman aged 18-30 years in good health. Both conserved end residues are part of each CDR3. Each record gives: clone size, D gene, J gene, V gene, CDR3 DNA, CDR3 protein. D genes are given only for firm matches. Some rows mark clone size as missing; the rest say once, few, many or name a class of expanded clone.

size: .
D: .
J: TRBJ1-4
V: TRBV6-1
DNA: TGTGCCAGCAGTGAAGGTCCGGGTGTGAGTGAAAAACTGTTTTTT
CDR3: CASSEGPGVSEKLFF

size: .
D: .
J: TRBJ1-6
V: TRBV10-3
DNA: TGTGCCATCAGGACGGGTGGACTTTTGGGTTCACCCCTCCACTTT
CDR3: CAIRTGGLLGSPLHF

size: few
D: .
J: TRBJ2-1
V: TRBV4-1
DNA: TGCGCCAGCAGCCCAGTCAAAGACAGCTTCAATGAGCAGTTCTTC
CDR3: CASSPVKDSFNEQFF

size: .
D: .
J: TRBJ1-4
V: TRBV18
DNA: TGTGCCAGCGCACCCGAACAAGAAAAACTGTTTTTT
CDR3: CASAPEQEKLFF

size: .
D: TRBD2
J: TRBJ2-1
V: TRBV15
DNA: TGTGCCACCAGGGGCGGGAGGTTTTATGAGCAGTTCTTC
CDR3: CATRGGRFYEQFF

size: .
D: .
J: TRBJ2-5
V: TRBV28
DNA: TGTGCCAGCAGTGTACCCGGGACTCGACAAGAGACCCAGTACTTC
CDR3: CASSVPGTRQETQYF

size: .
D: TRBD2
J: TRBJ2-3
V: TRBV4-1
DNA: TGCGCCAGCAGCCAACTTAGCGGGGGGACTAGCACAGATACGCAGTATTTT
CDR3: CASSQLSGGTSTDTQYF

size: .
D: TRBD1
J: TRBJ1-2
V: TRBV29-1
DNA: TGCAGCGTGGACAGGGGCTATGGCTACACCTTC
CDR3: CSVDRGYGYTF

size: .
D: TRBD1
J: TRBJ1-4
V: TRBV3-1
DNA: TGTGCCAGCAGCCATTACAGACAGGGGGCGGTTAATGAAAAACTGTTTTTT
CDR3: CASSHYRQGAVNEKLFF

size: .
D: TRBD1
J: TRBJ2-5
V: TRBV4-1
DNA: TGCGCCAGCAGCTCCCAACAGGGGGCCGTAGAGACCCAGTACTTC
CDR3: CASSSQQGAVETQYF

size: few
D: .
J: TRBJ1-6
V: TRBV7-2
DNA: TGTGCCAGCAGCCCGAACCAAGGACAGCTTCCCCTCCACTTT
CDR3: CASSPNQGQLPLHF

size: .
D: .
J: TRBJ2-7
V: TRBV7-9
DNA: TGTGCCAGCAGCTTAGGGACAGATCCTCAGGTCGGGCAGTACTTC
CDR3: CASSLGTDPQVGQYF

size: few
D: TRBD2
J: TRBJ2-3
V: TRBV24-1
DNA: TGTGCCACCAGTGATCCCGGGGGGAGCACAGATACGCAGTATTTT
CDR3: CATSDPGGSTDTQYF

size: .
D: .
J: TRBJ2-5
V: TRBV7-7
DNA: TGTGCCAGCAGCTTACATCCTGGAGATGAGCAGTACTTC
CDR3: CASSLHPGDEQYF

size: .
D: .
J: TRBJ2-1
V: TRBV5-1
DNA: TGCGCCAGCAGCGTGTACGCAGCGGATGTGCAGTTCTTC
CDR3: CASSVYAADVQFF

size: .
D: .
J: TRBJ2-5
V: TRBV14
DNA: TGTGCCAGCAGCCAAGATATCAAAGAGACCCAGTACTTC
CDR3: CASSQDIKETQYF

size: .
D: TRBD2
J: TRBJ2-7
V: TRBV14
DNA: TGTGCCAGCAGCCGAACTAGCGGGACCAATGAGCAGTACTTC
CDR3: CASSRTSGTNEQYF

size: few
D: .
J: TRBJ1-2
V: TRBV14
DNA: TGTGCCAGCAGCCACAGGGGTCATCCTGGCTACACCTTC
CDR3: CASSHRGHPGYTF

size: .
D: TRBD2
J: TRBJ2-1
V: TRBV7-2
DNA: TGTGCCAGCAGCGCAGACGGGACTAGCACTGCCGAGCAGTTCTTC
CDR3: CASSADGTSTAEQFF

size: few
D: TRBD2
J: TRBJ2-3
V: TRBV12-3/TRBV12-4
DNA: TGTGCCAGCAGTAAGCGGGAGTTGGGCGCAGATACGCAGTATTTT
CDR3: CASSKRELGADTQYF

size: .
D: TRBD1
J: TRBJ1-2
V: TRBV20-1
DNA: TGCAGTGCTAGTGATTGGGCGGCAGGGGGGAACTATGGCTACACCTTC
CDR3: CSASDWAAGGNYGYTF

size: .
D: TRBD2
J: TRBJ2-2
V: TRBV11-2
DNA: TGTGCCAGCAGCCGCTCGTATGGGGAGGGGACGTCGAGGACCGGGGAGCTGTTTTTT
CDR3: CASSRSYGEGTSRTGELFF

size: few
D: .
J: TRBJ2-7
V: TRBV6-6
DNA: TGTGCCAGCAGTTCCCACTACGGCTCCTACGAGCAGTACTTC
CDR3: CASSSHYGSYEQYF

size: .
D: .
J: TRBJ2-2
V: TRBV4-1
DNA: TGCGCCAGCAGCCAAGATGGGGTCCGAACCGGGGAGCTGTTTTTT
CDR3: CASSQDGVRTGELFF

size: few
D: .
J: TRBJ2-7
V: TRBV12-3/TRBV12-4
DNA: TGTGCCAGCAGTTTAGTGGGGCGGTCTTCCGAGCAGTACTTC
CDR3: CASSLVGRSSEQYF

size: .
D: TRBD2
J: TRBJ2-7
V: TRBV7-2
DNA: TGTGCCAGCAGCGTACGGACTAGCGGGAACTACGAGCAGTACTTC
CDR3: CASSVRTSGNYEQYF

size: few
D: TRBD2
J: TRBJ2-5
V: TRBV20-1
DNA: TGCAGTGCTAGACTAGCGGGAGTTGGGCGGGAGACCCAGTACTTC
CDR3: CSARLAGVGRETQYF

size: few
D: TRBD2
J: TRBJ2-5
V: TRBV5-1
DNA: TGCGCCAGCACGCGGACTAGCGGGGGAGGAGAGCAGTACTTC
CDR3: CASTRTSGGGEQYF

size: .
D: .
J: TRBJ2-5
V: TRBV9
DNA: TGTGCCAGCAGCGCGACAGGGAGGACCCAAGAGACCCAGTACTTC
CDR3: CASSATGRTQETQYF

size: .
D: TRBD2
J: TRBJ2-7
V: TRBV9
DNA: TGTGCCAGCAGCGTAGGGACTAGCGGCTACAATGAGCAGTACTTC
CDR3: CASSVGTSGYNEQYF

size: few
D: .
J: TRBJ1-1
V: TRBV9
DNA: TGTGCCAGCAGCCGGTCGCTGGGAGGGAACACTGAAGCTTTCTTT
CDR3: CASSRSLGGNTEAFF

size: .
D: .
J: TRBJ2-4
V: TRBV11-1
DNA: TGTGCCAGCAGCCCGGGGGTCGCGTCGGACATTCAGTACTTC
CDR3: CASSPGVASDIQYF

size: .
D: TRBD2
J: TRBJ2-7
V: TRBV7-2
DNA: TGTGCCAGCAGGGATAGCGGGGTCAGCTCCTACGAGCAGTACTTC
CDR3: CASRDSGVSSYEQYF

size: .
D: .
J: TRBJ2-7
V: TRBV29-1
DNA: TGCAGCGTCACTAGCACCTACTACGAGCAGTACTTC
CDR3: CSVTSTYYEQYF

size: .
D: TRBD1
J: TRBJ2-2
V: TRBV5-1
DNA: TGCGCCAGCACCGAGGGGACAGGAGCGGTCGGGGAGCTGTTTTTT
CDR3: CASTEGTGAVGELFF

size: few
D: .
J: TRBJ2-4
V: TRBV21-1
DNA: TGTGCCAGGGAGAAGGACAGCCAAGCTTCCGAGGGAGTAGCCAAAAACATTCAGTACTTC
CDR3: CAREKDSQASEGVAKNIQYF

size: many
D: TRBD2
J: TRBJ2-7
V: TRBV3-1
DNA: TGTGCCAGCAGCCGAGCGGGGGGTACCTACGAGCAGTACTTC
CDR3: CASSRAGGTYEQYF

size: .
D: TRBD1
J: TRBJ2-7
V: TRBV29-1
DNA: TGCAGCGTTAGGACAGGGGTGTCCTACGAGCGGTACTTC
CDR3: CSVRTGVSYERYF

size: .
D: TRBD1
J: TRBJ1-2
V: TRBV20-1
DNA: TGCAGTGCTAGTGATGGACAGGCTGGCTATGGCTACACCTTC
CDR3: CSASDGQAGYGYTF

size: few
D: TRBD1
J: TRBJ1-2
V: TRBV6-1
DNA: TGTGCCAGCAGCCGGGACAGGACCGTCTATGGTGGCTACACCTTC
CDR3: CASSRDRTVYGGYTF

size: few
D: .
J: TRBJ1-1
V: TRBV6-6
DNA: TGTGCCAGCAGTTACTCGTTTAGGAACACTGAAGCTTTCTTT
CDR3: CASSYSFRNTEAFF

size: few
D: .
J: TRBJ1-2
V: TRBV10-3
DNA: TGTGCCACCTGGGACGGAGCTAACTATGGCTACACCTTC
CDR3: CATWDGANYGYTF

size: few
D: .
J: TRBJ1-6
V: TRBV6-5
DNA: TGTGCCAGCAAGTTCTGGGGACGGGATAATTCACCCCTCCACTTT
CDR3: CASKFWGRDNSPLHF

size: few
D: .
J: TRBJ2-1
V: TRBV7-9
DNA: TGTGCCAGCAGCAAAGACGGAACTTCTACCTCCTACAATGAGCAGTTCTTC
CDR3: CASSKDGTSTSYNEQFF

size: few
D: .
J: TRBJ2-1
V: TRBV12-3/TRBV12-4
DNA: TGTGCCAGCAGTGCTGAGGACAGCCCGTACAATGAGCAGTTCTTC
CDR3: CASSAEDSPYNEQFF

size: few
D: TRBD1
J: TRBJ2-1
V: TRBV6-6
DNA: TGTGCCAGCAGTTCTACGGGACAGGGGGGCCTTAATGAGCAGTTCTTC
CDR3: CASSSTGQGGLNEQFF

size: .
D: .
J: TRBJ2-3
V: TRBV19
DNA: TGTGCCAGTAGTATTGGAGGATCTTCTGCGCAGTATTTT
CDR3: CASSIGGSSAQYF

size: once
D: .
J: TRBJ2-5
V: TRBV7-9
DNA: TGTGCCGGCAGCTTAGGCAGACACCAAGGGACCCAGTACTTC
CDR3: CAGSLGRHQGTQYF

size: many
D: .
J: TRBJ2-5
V: TRBV6-6
DNA: TGTGCCAGCAGTTACGGTGGCCGCCAAGAGACCCAGTACTTC
CDR3: CASSYGGRQETQYF

size: few
D: TRBD2
J: TRBJ2-1
V: TRBV2
DNA: TGTGCCAGCCCAAGGTTACTAGCGGGAGTCGGTGAGCAGTTCTTC
CDR3: CASPRLLAGVGEQFF

size: many
D: .
J: TRBJ2-7
V: TRBV4-1
DNA: TGCGCCAGCAGCCAACAGATCGCATACGAGCAGTACTTC
CDR3: CASSQQIAYEQYF

size: few
D: TRBD2
J: TRBJ2-7
V: TRBV29-1
DNA: TGCAGCGTTCGGGGGGGCCAATCCTACGAGCAGTACTTC
CDR3: CSVRGGQSYEQYF

size: .
D: .
J: TRBJ1-2
V: TRBV12-3/TRBV12-4
DNA: TGTGCCAGCAGCTGGGTTTCGGCTAACTATGGCTACACCTTC
CDR3: CASSWVSANYGYTF

size: .
D: .
J: TRBJ2-3
V: TRBV12-3/TRBV12-4
DNA: TGTGCCAGCAGTTACCCGGGGGCAATCACAGATACGCAGTATTTT
CDR3: CASSYPGAITDTQYF

size: .
D: .
J: TRBJ2-1
V: TRBV20-1
DNA: TGCAGTGCTAGAGAGGTTGAGCAGTTCTTC
CDR3: CSAREVEQFF